These 25 T cell receptor beta chains originate from one sample sequenced in a study of blood T cell repertoires in COVID-19. The table came from immunoSEQ multiplex PCR; TCRdb's copy has only in-frame clones and leaves some out. This table holds more than 65,000 clones, 83% found once. Sequencing input: peripheral blood. The receptors originated from a man under 40 with COVID-19, enrolled during active disease.

The chain recombines TRBV11-2 with TRBJ2-7, with unresolved D. Germline V gene sequence: CDR1 SGHAT, CDR2 FQNNGV. Trimming removed 5 bases at V and 3 bases at J, with 5 bases between. The CDR3 contains 11 residues. The DNA of the CDR3 is TGTGCCAGCAGCCAAAACTACGAGCAGTACTTC. Its protein product is CASSQNYEQYF.

This chain connects TRBV4-2 to TRBJ2-2; D perhaps matches TRBD2 (6 bases). Germline V CDR1 and CDR2: LGHNA, YNFKEQ. This CDR3 comprises 15 residues. The V end was cut by 1 base, the J end by 6 bases, with 12 bases between. Written as DNA, the CDR3 is TGTGCCAGCAGCCAAGGACTAGTTTCGGCCGGGGAGCTGTTTTTT. Its translation: CASSQGLVSAGELFF.

The chain is built from TRBV7-2 and TRBJ2-3; perhaps TRBD2 as D (6 bases). The CDR3 contains 17 residues. Trimming left V 5 bases short and J 1 base short, with 19 bases between. Germline V CDR1 and CDR2: SGHTA, FQGNSA. This CDR3 is CASSPTDPWGGTDTQYF. The CDR3 DNA is TGTGCCAGCAGCCCTACTGATCCGTGGGGGGGCACAGATACGCAGTATTTT.

This sequence joins TRBV28 and TRBJ2-7, with a possible D match to TRBD1 (7 bases). CDR1 and CDR2 (germline): MDHEN, SYDVKM. The V end lost 7 bases, the J end lost 4 bases, and 14 bases lay between the germline ends. CDR3 size: 13 residues. CDR3 DNA: TGTGCCAGCATGGACAGGAGGGGATACGAGCAGTACTTC. Amino acids: CASMDRRGYEQYF.

This clone occurred once. J is TRBJ1-4 and V is TRBV19; a weak D match, TRBD1 (5 bases). Trimming cost V 5 bases and J 4 bases, with 11 bases left between them. Per the germline V gene, CDR1 is LNHDA and CDR2 is SQIVND (reference sequence). This CDR3 is 14 amino acids long. CDR3 loop: CASSSSGDNEKLFF. The DNA for the CDR3 is TGTGCCAGTAGTTCCTCGGGGGATAATGAAAAACTGTTTTTT.

The gene calls are TRBV10-3 and TRBJ2-1; 7 nucleotides match TRBD2. In germline, CDR1 is ENHRY, CDR2 SYGVKD. Trimming at V came to 4 bases and at J to 7 bases, leaving 13 bases not matched to a gene. This CDR3 region has 16 residues. This CDR3 reads CAISAGSGNLGNEQFF. DNA of the CDR3: TGTGCCATCAGTGCCGGGAGCGGGAATCTAGGGAATGAGCAGTTCTTC.

This clone was picked up one time. CDR3 protein: CASSGGDRGYYEQYF. CDR3 bases: TGCGCCAGCAGCGGAGGGGACAGGGGTTACTACGAGCAGTACTTC. The chain has TRBV5-1 and TRBJ2-7; 10 positions agree with TRBD1. Germline-derived CDR1 and CDR2 are SGHRS and YFSETQ. V was pared by 4 bases and J by 3 bases, with 7 bases of the junction left unmatched. The CDR3 is 15 residues long.

This clone occurred a few times. V and J are TRBV7-3 and TRBJ1-1, with D hard to call. The CDR3 consists of 14 residues. From germline, CDR1 is SGHTA and CDR2 FQGTGA. V was clipped by 5 bases and J by 4 bases, with 14 bases between them. The chain's CDR3 is CASSPYLWSTEAFF. The DNA of the CDR3 is TGTGCCAGCAGCCCCTACCTCTGGAGCACTGAAGCTTTCTTT.

This clone was seen more than once but under ten times. This chain connects TRBV19 to TRBJ2-5; 8 bases line up with TRBD1. The CDR3 totals 15 residues. CDR1 LNHDA and CDR2 SQIVND come from the germline V gene (reference sequence). Trimming at V came to 2 bases and at J to 2 bases, leaving 4 bases not matched to a gene. This CDR3 is CASSITGGYQETQYF. The CDR3 DNA reads as TGTGCCAGTAGTATAACAGGGGGGTATCAAGAGACCCAGTACTTC.

V and J are TRBV6-5 and TRBJ1-1; 7 positions agree with TRBD1. Germline V gene data show CDR1 as MNHEY and CDR2 as SVGAGI. CDR3 length: 12 residues. V dropped 5 bases and J dropped 8; count of bases not matched to a gene: 5. The CDR3 region has the DNA TGTGCCAGCAGTATAGGGACAGTGGAAGCTTTCTTT. Translated: CASSIGTVEAFF.

This clone was recorded a few times. The V gene is TRBV5-5, the J gene TRBJ1-6, with D perhaps matching TRBD1 (5 bases). The CDR3 has 15 residues. The V and J ends lost 2 bases and 8 bases respectively, with 14 bases between them. Germline-derived CDR1 and CDR2 are SGHKS and YYEKEE (reference sequence). This CDR3 is CASSFSRVEYSPLHF. CDR3 nucleotides: TGTGCCAGCAGCTTTTCCAGGGTGGAGTATTCACCCCTCCACTTT.

This chain links TRBV25-1 with TRBJ1-2, with 7 positions matching TRBD1. The CDR3 sequence is 13 residues long. V lost 3 bases, J lost 4 bases, and 2 bases stayed unmatched. Looked up from germline, CDR1 is MGHDK and CDR2 is SYGVNS. CDR3 DNA sequence: TGTGCCAGCAGTGACGGGACAGCCTATGGCTACACCTTC. This encodes CASSDGTAYGYTF.

This clone was seen a single time. This chain connects TRBV10-3 to TRBJ1-1; TRBD1 matches at 8 bases. Germline V CDR1 and CDR2: ENHRY, SYGVKD. Trimming cost V 4 bases and J 1 base; bases outside gene matches: 5. This CDR3 contains 15 residues. The CDR3, as DNA: TGTGCCATCAGTGGGACAGGGAGGTGGAACACTGAAGCTTTCTTT. As protein: CAISGTGRWNTEAFF.

Of note for this clone: At the DNA level, this CDR3 is encoded by other sequences in the same sample as well. The chain has TRBV19 and TRBJ2-3; TRBD2 matches at 8 bases. The CDR3 contains 14 residues. V was pared by 5 bases and J by 4 bases, with 5 bases of the junction left unmatched. Germline V gives CDR1 LNHDA, CDR2 SQIVND (reference sequence). CDR3 in amino acids: CASSPRLASDTQYF. As DNA, the CDR3 is TGTGCCAGTAGTCCCAGACTAGCGTCAGATACGCAGTATTTT.

The rearrangement uses TRBV12-3 or TRBV12-4 and TRBJ1-1, with D maybe TRBD1 (6 bases). The CDR3 runs 13 residues. V shed 8 bases and J shed 5 bases, with 15 bases lying between them. CDR3 nucleotide sequence: TGTGCCAGCGGAGTTCAGGGGATTACTGAAGCTTTCTTT. Its translation is CASGVQGITEAFF.

Comments on this clone: Relative to the germline gene, one junction end is altered; a read error may explain this. The V call is TRBV7-7, the J call TRBJ2-1; 9 bases fit TRBD2. This CDR3 comprises 15 residues. Germline assignment: CDR1 SSHAT and CDR2 FNYEAQ (reference sequence). The CDR3: CASSLLTSGYNEQFF. DNA of the CDR3: TGTGCTAGCAGCTTATTGACTAGCGGTTACAATGAGCAGTTCTTC.

The J gene is TRBJ2-6, the V gene TRBV7-6; D unclear. Germline assignment: CDR1 SGHVS and CDR2 FNYEAQ. Trimming cost V 1 base and J 3 bases, with 7 bases left between them. The CDR3 consists of 15 residues. As DNA, the CDR3 is TGTGCCAGCAGCTTAGTTAGCAGTGGGGCCAACGTCCTGACTTTC. Its translation is CASSLVSSGANVLTF.

This chain joins TRBV19 and TRBJ2-5, with unresolved D. The V and J ends lost 5 bases and 1 base respectively, with 8 bases between them. The CDR3 extends over 13 amino acids. Germline CDR1 is LNHDA and CDR2 is SQIVND (reference sequence). The CDR3 nucleotides read TGTGCCAGTAGTGGCCCGGGCCAAGAGACCCAGTACTTC. Translated, it gives CASSGPGQETQYF.

The chain employs TRBV13 and TRBJ1-6, with TRBD1 identical over 7 bases. CDR3 length: 15 amino acids. In germline, CDR1 is PRHDT, CDR2 FYEKMQ (reference sequence). Trimming at V came to 6 bases and at J to 4 bases, leaving 6 bases not matched to a gene. The CDR3 loop reads CASRRQGSYNSPLHF. The CDR3 nucleotides are TGTGCCAGCAGAAGACAGGGATCTTATAATTCACCCCTCCACTTT.

The chain carries TRBV3-1 (or the pseudogene TRBV3-2) and TRBJ2-1; D is perhaps TRBD2 (5 bases). There are 13 residues in the CDR3. Looked up from germline, CDR1 is LGHDT and CDR2 is YNNKEL (reference sequence). Trimming pared 2 bases from V and 6 bases from J, leaving 8 bases between. The CDR3 DNA follows: TGTGCCAGCAGCCAACGGGATGGCAATGAGCAGTTCTTC. It specifies CASSQRDGNEQFF.

This sequence joins TRBV2 and TRBJ2-7; 10 bases match TRBD1. Looked up from germline, CDR1 is SNHLY and CDR2 is FYNNEI. With 1 base clipped from V and 3 bases from J, the junction kept 6 bases outside the gene matches. There are 16 residues in the CDR3. The CDR3 nucleotides read TGTGCCAGCAGTGAAGGGCCCGGGACAGGGGTCTACGAGCAGTACTTC. It translates to CASSEGPGTGVYEQYF.

The rearrangement uses TRBV3-1 (or the pseudogene TRBV3-2) and TRBJ2-5, with TRBD1 identical over 8 bases. The junction had 10 bases not matched to a gene; V was cut back by 4 bases and J by 9 bases. Germline CDR1 LGHDT, CDR2 YNNKEL (reference sequence). The CDR3 contains 14 residues. Here the CDR3 DNA reads TGTGCCAGCAGCCCCAGACAGGGGCAGGGGGCCCAGTACTTC. Its protein is CASSPRQGQGAQYF.

The chain links TRBV5-1 to TRBJ1-4; the match to TRBD1 covers 10 bases. V shed 5 bases, J shed 8 bases, and the junction held 3 bases outside the gene matches. The CDR3 runs to 13 residues. Per germline, CDR1 SGHRS and CDR2 YFSETQ. CDR3 bases: TGCGCCAGCAGGGGACAGGGGTACGAAAAACTGTTTTTT. It translates to CASRGQGYEKLFF.

V and J are TRBV28 and TRBJ2-7; 13 bases line up with TRBD2. The V gene end was trimmed by 8 bases and the J gene end by 1 base; junction bases not matched to a gene: 5. The CDR3 covers 15 residues. Per germline, CDR1 MDHEN and CDR2 SYDVKM. The CDR3 region is CASDPGLAGSYEQYF. CDR3 DNA: TGTGCCAGCGACCCGGGACTAGCGGGATCCTACGAGCAGTACTTC.

There are a few counts of this clone. This chain links TRBV2 with TRBJ2-7; tentatively, D is TRBD2 (5 bases). This CDR3 region has 12 residues. The V end was cut by 6 bases, the J end by 2 bases, with 8 bases between. CDR1 is SNHLY, CDR2 FYNNEI, per germline. CDR3 nucleotide sequence: TGTGCCAGCAGGAGGGAGACCTACGAGCAGTACTTC. This gives the protein CASRRETYEQYF.